The T cell receptor (beta chain) described here comes from a study of blood T cell repertoires in COVID-19. Study-level background: T cells, B-cell-depleted T cells, or PBMCs supplied cDNA or gDNA.

As processed by the authors: Scientists estimated how many nucleated cells there were by amplifying reference gene primers. This table comes from immunoSEQ multiplex PCR, and its TCRdb copy is limited to in-frame clones, with some not included. That table furnishes V, J and clone size, whereas the DNA furnished D and trimming. The table shows 500,000 to 600,000 clones, with roughly nine tenths occurring only once. From germline, CDR1 is SGHKS and CDR2 YYEKEE (reference sequence). Trimming stripped 4 bases from V and 0 bases from J, with 14 bases between. The CDR3 loop spans 15 amino acids. A Seattle source enrolled patients during active infection and followed them longitudinally.

This clonotype was obtained from a woman aged 50 to 60 with COVID-19, enrolled during active disease. This chain joins TRBV5-5 and TRBJ2-7; the D gene is possibly TRBD1 (6 bases). Input material: peripheral blood. The CDR3 region is CASSLQGTSSYEQYF. CDR3 coding DNA: TGTGCCAGCAGCCTACAGGGTACGAGCTCCTACGAGCAGTACTTC.